The rows below give T cell receptor beta chains drawn from one sample of a study of cytomegalovirus exposure and HLA in healthy donors. The method was immunoSEQ multiplex PCR; TCRdb's version includes in-frame clones alone and lacks a portion of them. The sample records 150,000 to 200,000 clones, just under 80% being singletons. Material: PBMCs. The receptor set was obtained from a woman aged 50 to 60 in good health and CMV-seropositive. Both conserved end residues are part of each CDR3. D genes are given only for firm matches. Only part of the rows carry a size: once, few, many, or a class if the clone is expanded.

d_gene	abundance	v_gene	j_gene	CDR3nt	CDR3aa
.	.	TRBV4-1	TRBJ1-2	TGCGCGAGCAGCCAGGCCCTGCATGGCTACACCTTC	CASSQALHGYTF
TRBD2	medium-sized	TRBV11-2	TRBJ2-1	TGTGCCGGGGGGGGACTAGCGTTCTACAATGAGCAGTTCTTC	CAGGGLAFYNEQFF
.	.	TRBV10-2	TRBJ1-2	TGCGCCAGCAGTGAGTCGATCAGGGGATATGGCTACACCTTC	CASSESIRGYGYTF
TRBD1	once	TRBV28	TRBJ1-2	TGTGCCAGCAGTCCGGGACAGCCCTATGGCTACACCTTC	CASSPGQPYGYTF
.	.	TRBV7-9	TRBJ1-2	TGTGCCAGCAGCCTGGACTATCGGGGCTACACCTTC	CASSLDYRGYTF
.	.	TRBV2	TRBJ1-4	TGTGCCAGCAGCGGACTTGGTAATGAAAAACTGTTTTTT	CASSGLGNEKLFF
TRBD1	once	TRBV4-3	TRBJ1-6	TGCGCCAGCAGCACCCGGGACAGGGATCCCTATAATTCACCCCTCCACTTT	CASSTRDRDPYNSPLHF
TRBD1	.	TRBV11-1	TRBJ2-2	TGTGCCAGCAGCCCCTGGACAGGAAGCACCGGGGAGCTGTTTTTT	CASSPWTGSTGELFF
.	.	TRBV6-1	TRBJ1-2	TGTGCCAGCAGCGAGGGCCCGGCATATTATGGCTACACCTTC	CASSEGPAYYGYTF
TRBD2	.	TRBV4-2	TRBJ2-1	TGTGCCAGCAGCCAAGAGGTGGGGGGGGGAGCGGATGAGCAGTTCTTC	CASSQEVGGGADEQFF
.	.	TRBV5-1	TRBJ2-3	TGCGCCAGCAGCTATGGACAGAGCACAGATACGCAGTATTTT	CASSYGQSTDTQYF
.	once	TRBV5-4	TRBJ1-2	TGTGCCAGCGGGCAGGGAGGGGTCGGGGTCTATGGCTACACCTTC	CASGQGGVGVYGYTF
TRBD1	.	TRBV11-3	TRBJ2-1	TGTGCCAGCAGCCCCGGACAGGGAAGAAAGTTCTTC	CASSPGQGRKFF
.	.	TRBV2	TRBJ2-5	TGTGCCAGCAGTGGACAACAACAAGAGACCCAGTACTTC	CASSGQQQETQYF
.	.	TRBV7-2	TRBJ2-1	TGTGCCAGCAGCTCGGGACTCCCCTCCTACAATGAGCAGTTCTTC	CASSSGLPSYNEQFF
TRBD1	.	TRBV7-9	TRBJ1-2	TGTGCCAGCAGCGCCGGACAGGGGGGGAAGGTTGGCTACACCTTC	CASSAGQGGKVGYTF
.	few	TRBV19	TRBJ1-5	TGTGCCAGCTCTCCCGGGACTCTTAATCAGCCCCAGCATTTT	CASSPGTLNQPQHF
.	.	TRBV7-9	TRBJ2-5	TGTGCCAGCAGCCCTACAGTACAAGAGACCCAGTACTTC	CASSPTVQETQYF
TRBD1	.	TRBV18	TRBJ1-5	TGTGCCAGCCAGGGGGATAGCAATCAGCCCCAGCATTTT	CASQGDSNQPQHF
TRBD1	few	TRBV5-1	TRBJ2-5	TGCGCCAGCAGCTTAGAAGGGGCAGGGGGATACAACTTCCAAGAGACCCAGTACTTC	CASSLEGAGGYNFQETQYF
TRBD2	.	TRBV27	TRBJ2-7	TGTGCCAGCAGCCGCCGGGAGGGAGAGTACGAGCAGTACTTC	CASSRREGEYEQYF
.	.	TRBV5-1	TRBJ2-6	TGCGCCAGCAGCTTGGGGCCCAACTCTGGGGCCAACGGCCTGACTTTC	CASSLGPNSGANGLTF